These 13 T cell receptor beta chains originate from one sample sequenced in a study of OX40 agonist ivuxolimab in advanced cancers. Using immunoSEQ multiplex PCR, the repertoire was profiled, and TCRdb retains in-frame clones only, with some absent. The data contain some 70,000 clones, roughly 84% of them singletons. The starting material was CD4+ or CD8+ T cells sorted from blood, obtained in a trial of the OX40 agonist ivuxolimab. The receptors come from an adult with an advanced solid tumor such as melanoma, head and neck, liver or kidney cancer.

The chain has TRBV5-6 and TRBJ2-2, with 9 bases fitting TRBD2. Trimming at V came to 2 bases and at J to 4 bases, leaving 3 bases not matched to a gene. The CDR3 sequence is 15 residues long. Germline V gene data show CDR1 as SGHDT and CDR2 as YYEEEE. This chain's CDR3 is CASSFGTSSTGELFF. In DNA form, the CDR3 reads TGTGCCAGCAGCTTCGGGACTAGCAGCACCGGGGAGCTGTTTTTT.

This clone appeared a few times. The chain is built from TRBV10-1 and TRBJ2-3, with TRBD1 as a possible D gene (5 bases). This CDR3 comprises 13 residues. The ends were cut back, 6 bases at V and 2 bases at J, with 9 bases in the middle. Germline V gene data show CDR1 as WNHNN and CDR2 as SYGVQD (reference sequence). The CDR3 loop is CASRQGSTDTQYF. CDR3 coding DNA: TGCGCCAGCAGGCAGGGTTCCACAGATACGCAGTATTTT.

V and J are TRBV11-3 and TRBJ2-3; the D is unclear. The CDR3 consists of 15 residues. Trimming left V 1 base short and J 1 base short, with 9 bases between. CDR1 is SGHNT, CDR2 YENEEA, per germline. CDR3 amino acids: CASSLGQLGTDTQYF. CDR3 DNA: TGTGCCAGCAGCTTAGGGCAGCTGGGCACAGATACGCAGTATTTT. Combining the CDR3 with reference TRBV11-3 and TRBJ2-3 gives the whole variable domain EAGVVQSPRYKIIEKKQPVAFWCNPISGHNTLYWYLQNLGQGPELLIRYENEEAVDDSQLPKDRFSAERLKGVDSTLKIQPAELGDSAVYLCASSLGQLGTDTQYFGPGTRLTVL.

The V call is TRBV7-9, the J call TRBJ2-5; 7 positions agree with TRBD2. V was pared by 3 bases and J by 5 bases, with 3 bases of the junction left unmatched. CDR3 length: 13 amino acids. Germline-derived CDR1 and CDR2 are SEHNR and FQNEAQ (reference sequence). CDR3 sequence (DNA): TGTGCCAGCAGCTTTGTGGGAGGGGAGACCCAGTACTTC. It yields the protein CASSFVGGETQYF.

J is TRBJ1-2 and V is TRBV19; no firm D call. CDR3 length equals 14 residues. CDR1 and CDR2 (germline): LNHDA, SQIVND (reference sequence). The V and J ends lost 10 bases and 3 bases respectively, with 18 bases between them. CDR3 sequence: CATRPWGEDYGYTF. CDR3 DNA sequence: TGTGCCACTCGACCGTGGGGTGAGGACTATGGCTACACCTTC.

The CDR3 DNA reads as TGTGCCAGCACCCGCCAGGGGTTGAGCTCCTACAATGAGCAGTTCTTC. Protein product: CASTRQGLSSYNEQFF. This chain joins TRBV9 and TRBJ2-1; D perhaps matches TRBD1 (6 bases). This CDR3 region has 16 residues. Germline-derived CDR1 and CDR2 are SGDLS and YYNGEE. V dropped 6 bases and J dropped 0 bases, with 16 bases sitting between them.

This sequence joins TRBV27 and TRBJ1-2, with D perhaps TRBD1 (5 bases). Trimming removed 3 bases from V and 8 bases from J, with 16 bases in between. This CDR3 comprises 14 residues. Germline loops: CDR1 MNHEY, CDR2 SMNVEV (reference sequence). This chain's CDR3 is CASSFTLGVEGYTF. The CDR3 DNA follows: TGTGCCAGCAGTTTTACCCTAGGGGTTGAAGGCTACACCTTC.

The rearrangement joins TRBV4-1 to TRBJ1-1, with a tentative D call TRBD1 (5 bases). The V end was cut by 0 bases, the J end by 8 bases, with 13 bases between. Germline values: CDR1 MGHRA, CDR2 YSYEKL. The CDR3 spans 14 residues. CDR3 bases: TGCGCCAGCAGCCAAGATCGAGTCAGGGCGGAAGCTTTCTTT. Translating it yields CASSQDRVRAEAFF.

The V and J genes are TRBV11-2 and TRBJ2-2, with TRBD2 matching 7 bases. Germline V gives CDR1 SGHAT, CDR2 FQNNGV. Trimming at V came to 2 bases and at J to 4 bases, leaving 4 bases not matched to a gene. CDR3 size: 15 residues. Here the CDR3 DNA reads TGTGCCAGCAGCTTAATCGGGGGGATCACCGGGGAGCTGTTTTTT. It specifies CASSLIGGITGELFF.

The gene calls are TRBV6-5 and TRBJ2-7, with D perhaps TRBD2 (5 bases). The germline V gene has CDR1 MNHEY and CDR2 SVGAGI. This CDR3 region has 15 residues. Trimming removed 5 bases at V and 4 bases at J, with 18 bases between. The CDR3 nucleotides read TGTGCCAGCAGTAACGGGATTCCGGGCTCATACGAGCAGTACTTC. As protein: CASSNGIPGSYEQYF.

The rearrangement joins TRBV5-6 to TRBJ1-2, with a tentative D call TRBD1 (6 bases). In germline, CDR1 is SGHDT, CDR2 YYEEEE. The CDR3 has 17 amino acids. The V end was cut by 2 bases, the J end by 1 base, with 18 bases between. The CDR3 nucleotides are TGTGCCAGCAGCTTTTATACAGGGATGATTTTTAACTATGGCTACACCTTC. Its translation is CASSFYTGMIFNYGYTF.

This chain connects TRBV19 to TRBJ2-3, with 11 bases identical to TRBD2. The CDR3 length is 16 residues. Germline V gene data show CDR1 as LNHDA and CDR2 as SQIVND (reference sequence). The V gene end was trimmed by 10 bases and the J gene end by 6 bases; junction bases not matched to a gene: 15. CDR3 nucleotide sequence: TGTGCCACCCGGGGTCATAGCGGGGGGGCGGGGGATACGCAGTATTTT. Its translation: CATRGHSGGAGDTQYF.

V is TRBV6-1 and J is TRBJ1-2, with D unclear. The CDR3 sequence is 14 residues long. CDR1 is MNHNS, CDR2 SASEGT, per germline. The V end lost 3 bases, the J end lost 0 bases, and 8 bases lay between the germline ends. As DNA, the CDR3 is TGTGCCAGCAGTGACCTCCGGGCTAACTATGGCTACACCTTC. It is translated as CASSDLRANYGYTF.